These T cell receptor beta chains were read from a single sample in a study of T-cell memory formation after mild COVID-19. Via MiXCR, TCRdb re-called the 5' RACE reads, giving one row per CDR3 protein. This repertoire shows about 270,000 distinct CDR3 sequences, 15% to 20% found once; its top ten account for roughly 24%. Sequencing was done on a sample of PBMCs or a T cell subset sorted from them (not recorded which). These receptors were taken from a man between 18 and 29 years old who had mild COVID-19 (a few samples of this study predate the infection). Cell type and time point are not known. CDR3s include the opening cysteine and the closing phenylalanine or tryptophan. A D gene is named only where the DNA matches it firmly. Size is stated for part of the rows, as once, few or many counts, or as a class when the clone is expanded.

J | V | size | D | CDR3 | DNA
TRBJ2-3 | TRBV5-4 | NA | TRBD2 | CATSGGRGTDTQYF | TGTGCCACCTCGGGGGGTCGGGGCACAGATACGCAGTATTTT
TRBJ2-2 | TRBV19 | NA | NA | CASTDAGELFF | TGTGCCAGCACGGATGCCGGGGAGCTGTTTTTT
TRBJ2-2 | TRBV19 | many | NA | CASSTSRGQANTGELFF | TGTGCCAGTAGTACATCAAGGGGACAAGCGAACACCGGGGAGCTGTTTTTT
TRBJ1-6 | TRBV5-4 | NA | NA | CASSSETALHF | TGTGCCAGCAGCTCTGAGACCGCCCTCCACTTT
TRBJ2-2 | TRBV7-3 | NA | NA | CASSSRLSGELFF | TGTGCCAGCAGCTCGCGCTTATCCGGGGAGCTGTTTTTT
TRBJ1-1 | TRBV7-9 | few | NA | CASSLGSESAEAFF | TGTGCCAGCAGCTTAGGGTCTGAGTCGGCTGAAGCTTTCTTT
TRBJ1-6 | TRBV5-1 | few | NA | CASSEQGNSPLHF | TGCGCCAGCAGCGAACAGGGTAACTCACCCCTCCACTTT
TRBJ2-1 | TRBV5-1 | NA | TRBD2 | CASNGLAGAASSYNEQFF | TGCGCCAGCAACGGACTAGCGGGGGCCGCGAGCTCCTACAATGAGCAGTTCTTC
TRBJ2-1 | TRBV4-3 | NA | NA | CASSRDVVTYNEQFF | TGCGCCAGCAGCCGGGACGTAGTCACCTACAATGAGCAGTTCTTC
TRBJ2-7 | TRBV12-3/TRBV12-4 | many | NA | CASTRAGAPYSYEQYF | TGTGCCAGCACCCGGGCGGGGGCTCCCTACTCCTACGAGCAGTACTTC
TRBJ2-1 | TRBV4-3 | NA | TRBD2 | CASSQGRDSGGSQFF | TGCGCCAGCAGCCAAGGGCGGGATAGCGGGGGATCTCAGTTCTTC
TRBJ2-3 | TRBV7-9 | many | NA | CASSEGDTQYF | TGTGCCAGCAGCGAAGGAGATACGCAGTATTTT
TRBJ1-2 | TRBV7-3 | NA | NA | CASSLTGTGIDYGYTF | TGTGCCAGCAGCTTAACGGGAACAGGGATCGACTATGGCTACACCTTC
TRBJ1-1 | TRBV9 | NA | NA | CASSVGGSRMNTEAFF | TGTGCCAGCAGCGTAGGAGGGTCCCGCATGAACACTGAAGCTTTCTTT
TRBJ1-1 | TRBV7-2 | NA | NA | CASSLEEGVKEAFF | TGTGCCAGCAGCTTAGAAGAGGGGGTTAAGGAAGCTTTCTTT
TRBJ1-1 | TRBV7-2 | NA | TRBD1 | CASSQPTGGSTEAFF | TGTGCCAGCAGCCAACCGACAGGGGGCTCGACTGAAGCTTTCTTT
TRBJ2-2 | TRBV24-1 | NA | NA | CATSDSPSQGANTGELFF | TGTGCCACCAGTGACTCCCCATCCCAGGGCGCGAACACCGGGGAGCTGTTTTTT
TRBJ2-5 | TRBV5-6 | NA | NA | CASSSRVQETQYF | TGTGCCAGCAGCTCGCGGGTCCAAGAGACCCAGTACTTC
TRBJ1-1 | TRBV12-3/TRBV12-4 | NA | NA | CASSGIGVLGAFF | TGTGCCAGCAGTGGCATTGGTGTGTTAGGAGCTTTCTTT
TRBJ2-3 | TRBV5-5 | NA | NA | CASSAGTYPLDTQYF | TGTGCCAGCAGCGCCGGGACATACCCGTTGGATACGCAGTATTTT
TRBJ1-1 | TRBV5-1 | many | NA | CASSSLGGWNTEAFF | TGCGCCAGCAGCTCGCTTGGGGGCTGGAACACTGAAGCTTTCTTT
TRBJ2-3 | TRBV5-1 | few | TRBD2 | CASSLVLAGSTSVDTQYF | TGCGCCAGCAGCTTGGTTTTAGCGGGGAGCACCAGTGTAGATACGCAGTATTTT
TRBJ1-2 | TRBV5-1 | NA | NA | CASSLTANGYTF | TGCGCCAGCAGCTTAACAGCGAATGGCTACACCTTC
TRBJ2-3 | TRBV4-1 | few | NA | CASSQIADPGNTQYF | TGCGCCAGCAGCCAAATAGCGGACCCCGGGAATACGCAGTATTTT
TRBJ1-5 | TRBV7-9 | few | TRBD1 | CASSSQGGNQPQHF | TGTGCCAGCAGCTCACAGGGGGGCAATCAGCCCCAGCATTTT
TRBJ2-3 | TRBV5-5 | NA | NA | CASSLNGFVSTDTQYF | TGTGCCAGCAGCTTGAATGGTTTCGTGAGCACAGATACGCAGTATTTT
TRBJ1-2 | TRBV12-3/TRBV12-4 | few | NA | CASSLAGGTVGRRGYTF | TGTGCCAGCAGTTTAGCCGGGGGGACGGTCGGTCGCCGGGGCTACACCTTC
TRBJ2-7 | TRBV6-2/TRBV6-3 | many | TRBD2 | CASSELAGGVYEQYF | TGTGCCAGCAGCGAACTAGCGGGGGGTGTATACGAGCAGTACTTC
TRBJ1-2 | TRBV30 | NA | TRBD1 | CAWGRDRGGYGYTF | TGTGCCTGGGGCCGGGACAGGGGAGGTTATGGCTACACCTTC
TRBJ2-3 | TRBV29-1 | many | NA | CSVGGDTQYF | TGCAGCGTTGGTGGGGATACGCAGTATTTT
TRBJ2-3 | TRBV4-3 | few | NA | CASSQDLRQDADTQYF | TGCGCCAGCAGCCAAGATTTACGCCAGGACGCAGATACGCAGTATTTT
TRBJ1-1 | TRBV21-1 | NA | NA | CASSNYRGPNTEAFF | TGTGCCAGCAGCAACTACAGGGGGCCTAACACTGAAGCTTTCTTT
TRBJ2-4 | TRBV27 | NA | NA | CASSRGLENIQYF | TGTGCCAGCAGCCGGGGCTTGGAAAACATTCAGTACTTC
TRBJ1-4 | TRBV5-4 | few | NA | CASSLQGTNEKLFF | TGTGCCAGCAGCTTGCAGGGGACTAATGAAAAACTGTTTTTT
TRBJ1-6 | TRBV7-2 | few | NA | CASSFGGNSPLHF | TGTGCCAGCAGCTTCGGGGGGAATTCACCCCTCCACTTT
TRBJ2-5 | TRBV7-9 | NA | NA | CASSLGGPSQETQYF | TGTGCCAGCAGCTTAGGGGGGCCGTCCCAAGAGACCCAGTACTTC
TRBJ2-5 | TRBV7-2 | few | TRBD2 | CASNIAGGLGETQYF | TGTGCCAGCAACATAGCGGGGGGGCTGGGAGAGACCCAGTACTTC
TRBJ1-1 | TRBV6-5 | NA | NA | CASSYDQGRGTFF | TGTGCCAGCAGTTACGATCAGGGGCGAGGGACTTTCTTT
TRBJ2-6 | TRBV2 | NA | NA | CARGTLYSGANVLTF | TGTGCCAGAGGGACACTTTACTCTGGGGCCAACGTCCTGACTTTC
TRBJ2-3 | TRBV6-4 | many | TRBD2 | CASSDSSGGADTQYF | TGTGCCAGCAGTGACTCGAGCGGGGGGGCAGATACGCAGTATTTT
TRBJ2-7 | TRBV9 | NA | NA | CASSVEMGSDEQYF | TGTGCCAGCAGCGTAGAGATGGGGTCAGACGAGCAGTACTTC
TRBJ2-3 | TRBV2 | few | NA | CASSVATDTQYF | TGTGCCAGCAGTGTGGCCACAGATACGCAGTATTTT